The 32 T cell receptor beta chains reported below all come from one sample, sequenced in a study of blood T cells in healthy people across ages. Through a sample-barcoded 5' primer and a J-beta primer mix, a second PCR was run for roughly 6 to 12 cycles. TCRdb redid the calling of the 5' RACE reads with MiXCR, one entry per CDR3 protein. Of over a million distinct CDR3 sequences in the sample, 42% were seen once. Sequenced sample: blood. The receptors here all came from a woman between 18 and 30 years old in good health.

This clonotype was seen many times. This chain joins TRBV10-3 and TRBJ2-5; a weak D match, TRBD2 (6 bases). V lost 4 bases and J 2 bases, leaving 8 bases between the germline ends. The germline V gene has CDR1 ENHRY and CDR2 SYGVKD. CDR3 size: 13 residues. CDR3 nucleotides: TGTGCCATCAGTGGTGGGGGGCAAGAGACCCAGTACTTC. This gives the protein CAISGGGQETQYF.

CDR3 bases: TGTGCCAGCTGGGGGGATAAGAATGAGCAGTTCTTC. This encodes CASWGDKNEQFF. This chain connects TRBV12-3 or TRBV12-4 to TRBJ2-1; a weak D match, TRBD2 (6 bases). The CDR3 sequence is 12 residues long. The ends were cut back, 8 bases at V and 7 bases at J, with 12 bases in the middle.

The V call is TRBV30, the J call TRBJ1-2; no firm D call. The CDR3 is 14 amino acids. CDR1 and CDR2 (germline): GTSNPN, SVGIG (reference sequence). The V gene lost 4 bases and the J gene lost 2 bases, with 14 bases spanning the gap. CDR3 in amino acids: CAWKRSARNYGYTF. The CDR3 DNA follows: TGTGCCTGGAAGCGGAGTGCGAGAAACTATGGCTACACCTTC.

DNA for the CDR3: TGTGCCACCAGTGCCCCGCAGTTATACAATGAGCAGTTCTTC. Translation gives CATSAPQLYNEQFF. The chain is built from TRBV24-1 and TRBJ2-1; D is ambiguous. With 5 bases removed from V and 4 bases from J, the gap between germline ends came to 11 bases. The CDR3 loop spans 14 amino acids. Per the germline V gene, CDR1 is KGHDR and CDR2 is SFDVKD.

The J gene is TRBJ1-4, the V gene TRBV5-1, with D perhaps matching TRBD1 (5 bases). The CDR3 length is 14 residues. V lost 4 bases to trimming and J lost 8 bases, with 15 bases between them. The germline V gene has CDR1 SGHRS and CDR2 YFSETQ. CDR3 bases: TGCGCCAGCAGCCAGGGTTGGCTGGAGGAAAAACTGTTTTTT. It codes for CASSQGWLEEKLFF.

Only a few counts were recorded for this clonotype. The CDR3 DNA is TGTGCCAGCAGCGTGAGGGAGGGACTAGCGAACGTCCTTTCCTACAATGAGCAGTTCTTC. Its translation is CASSVREGLANVLSYNEQFF. The chain uses TRBV9 and TRBJ2-1; 10 bases align to TRBD2. CDR1 and CDR2 from the germline V gene are SGDLS and YYNGEE. The CDR3 contains 20 residues. V lost 2 bases and J lost 1; bases outside the gene matches: 15.

This clonotype has only a few counts. The V gene is TRBV6-1, the J gene TRBJ1-2; D not resolved. The V gene lost 2 bases and the J gene lost 8 bases, with 6 bases spanning the gap. The CDR3 has 11 residues. The germline gives CDR1 MNHNS, CDR2 SASEGT. CDR3 in amino acids: CASSEFQGYTF. In DNA, the CDR3 is TGTGCCAGCAGTGAATTTCAGGGCTACACCTTC.

About this clonotype itself: One junction end does not reproduce the germline sequence, and a read error may be involved. The J gene is TRBJ2-1, the V gene TRBV5-1, with 8 bases fitting TRBD2. The germline V gene has CDR1 SGHRS and CDR2 YFSETQ. The length of the CDR3 is 15 residues. In DNA, the CDR3 is TGTGCCAGCACTCCCAGCGGGGGAAGCTACAATGAGCAGTTCTTC. This encodes CASTPSGGSYNEQFF. Using reference TRBV5-1 and TRBJ2-1 for the parts outside the CDR3, the full variable domain is KAGVTQTPRYLIKTRGQQVTLSCSPISGHRSVSWYQQTPGQGLQFLFEYFSETQRNKGNFPGRFSGRQFSNSRSEMNVSTLELGDSALYLCASTPSGGSYNEQFFGPGTRLTVL.

The table lists this clonotype with a few counts. V usage is TRBV28 and J usage is TRBJ1-4, with D possibly TRBD1 on 5 matching bases. V dropped 3 bases and J dropped 5 bases, with 22 bases sitting between them. Per germline, CDR1 MDHEN and CDR2 SYDVKM. This CDR3 has 18 residues. The CDR3 nucleotides read TGTGCCAGCAGTTTCTTCCTCGGCAGGGAATCACCCAATGAAAAACTGTTTTTT. It is translated as CASSFFLGRESPNEKLFF.

The chain joins TRBV6-6 to TRBJ2-3; 10 bases are a match to TRBD1. Trimming cost V 1 base and J 6 bases; bases outside gene matches: 10. The germline gives CDR1 MNHNY, CDR2 SVGAGI (reference sequence). The CDR3 has 17 residues. The CDR3 loop is CASSYLTGGSSGDTQYF. Here the CDR3 DNA reads TGTGCCAGCAGTTACTTGACAGGGGGCTCATCCGGGGATACGCAGTATTTT.

The chain combines TRBV6-5 with TRBJ1-6; D is undetermined. V lost 0 bases and J 5 bases, leaving 8 bases between the germline ends. CDR1 and CDR2 (germline): MNHEY, SVGAGI. The CDR3 spans 15 residues. The CDR3 sequence is CASSYSPGNNSPLHF. In DNA form, the CDR3 reads TGTGCCAGCAGTTACTCACCAGGAAATAATTCACCCCTCCACTTT.

This clonotype occurred once. V and J are TRBV11-2 and TRBJ2-7; 7 bases are a match to TRBD1. The end of the DNA fits TRBJ2-4 better, so the J call may be wrong. Germline V gene lookup returns CDR1 SGHAT and CDR2 FQNNGV. This CDR3 is 16 amino acids long. CDR3 amino acids: CASRQTGIAAKNIQYF. As DNA, the CDR3 is TGTGCCAGCAGACAGACAGGGATCGCGGCCAAAAACATTCAGTACTTC.

V is TRBV5-1 and J is TRBJ1-1; 7 nucleotides align to TRBD1. V shed 5 bases, J shed 7 bases, and the junction held 14 bases outside the gene matches. This CDR3 has 15 amino acids. In germline, CDR1 is SGHRS, CDR2 YFSETQ. The DNA for the CDR3 is TGCGCCAGCAGTCCCCCTAGGGCGGACAGGATTGAAGCTTTCTTT. Translated: CASSPPRADRIEAFF.

This clonotype was observed a handful of times. The V and J genes are TRBV10-3 and TRBJ2-3, with TRBD2 matching over 12 bases. The CDR3 covers 17 residues. Trimming removed 5 bases from V and 5 bases from J; junction bases left unmatched: 11. The germline V gene encodes CDR1 ENHRY and CDR2 SYGVKD. This CDR3 reads CAISTLGAGLAGDTQYF. The CDR3 DNA is TGTGCCATCAGTACGTTAGGAGCGGGACTAGCGGGAGATACGCAGTATTTT.

This clonotype was seen a handful of times. This chain links TRBV28 with TRBJ1-5; possibly TRBD1 for D (5 bases). V was shortened by 3 bases and J by 4 bases, with 13 bases between the two germline ends. The CDR3 runs 15 residues. In germline, CDR1 is MDHEN, CDR2 SYDVKM. CDR3 in amino acids: CASSFPGVGNQPQHF. CDR3 nucleotides: TGTGCCAGCAGTTTCCCGGGGGTCGGTAATCAGCCCCAGCATTTT.

V gene TRBV5-1 combines with J gene TRBJ1-1; D perhaps matches TRBD1 (5 bases). The CDR3 has 14 amino acids. Trimming stripped 8 bases from V and 3 bases from J, with 17 bases between. The germline V gene has CDR1 SGHRS and CDR2 YFSETQ. CDR3 DNA: TGCGCCAGTAGGTTGTGGGGGTCCGACACTGAAGCTTTCTTT. Its translation: CASRLWGSDTEAFF.

The chain combines TRBV25-1 with TRBJ1-4; 7 bases are shared with TRBD1. Germline loops: CDR1 MGHDK, CDR2 SYGVNS. This CDR3 has 18 residues. V dropped 8 bases and J dropped 5; count of bases not matched to a gene: 20. For the CDR3, the DNA is TGTGCCAGCGCCAAACAGGGAGGAAGAGGGGGCGCAAATGAAAAACTGTTTTTT. Translated: CASAKQGGRGGANEKLFF.

The gene calls are TRBV7-8 and TRBJ2-1; D possibly corresponds to TRBD2 (6 bases). The CDR3 loop spans 15 amino acids. Trimming took 1 base from V and 11 from J, leaving 18 bases between them. Germline V gives CDR1 SGHVS, CDR2 FQNEAQ. The CDR3 nucleotides read TGTGCCAGCAGCTTAGTGGTGGGAGGCGTAGGCAAGCAGTTCTTC. The encoded protein is CASSLVVGGVGKQFF.

This chain links TRBV20-1 with TRBJ2-7; maybe TRBD2 (6 bases). Germline lookup yields CDR1 DFQATT and CDR2 SNEGSKA (reference sequence). The CDR3 loop spans 13 amino acids. With 4 bases removed from V and 5 bases from J, the gap between germline ends came to 15 bases. The CDR3 is CSATSAALNEQYF. The DNA for the CDR3 is TGCAGTGCTACTAGCGCCGCTCTCAACGAGCAGTACTTC.

The chain uses TRBV7-6 and TRBJ1-5; 10 nucleotides agree with TRBD1. There are 17 residues in the CDR3. Germline lookup yields CDR1 SGHVS and CDR2 FNYEAQ. Trimming took 2 bases from V and 1 from J; bases not matched to a gene: 5. CDR3 DNA sequence: TGTGCCAGCAGCTTATCTCCGGGACAGGGGAGCAATCAGCCCCAGCATTTT. It encodes CASSLSPGQGSNQPQHF.

V usage is TRBV9 and J usage is TRBJ2-5; no clear D gene. This CDR3 is built from 15 residues. V lost 4 bases and J 4 bases, leaving 17 bases between the germline ends. The germline V gene has CDR1 SGDLS and CDR2 YYNGEE. CDR3 sequence: CASSPRPQSAETQYF. The CDR3 DNA is TGTGCCAGCAGCCCCCGACCCCAGTCAGCAGAGACCCAGTACTTC.

V usage is TRBV19 and J usage is TRBJ2-1; 7 bases agree with TRBD2. The germline gives CDR1 LNHDA, CDR2 SQIVND (reference sequence). The CDR3 extends over 14 amino acids. V shed 6 bases, J shed 4 bases, and the junction held 6 bases outside the gene matches. CDR3 loop: CASRSGTGYNEQFF. Here the CDR3 DNA reads TGTGCCAGTAGGAGCGGGACGGGATACAATGAGCAGTTCTTC.

The chain links TRBV5-1 to TRBJ2-7; D possibly corresponds to TRBD2 (6 bases). The V gene lost 0 bases and the J gene lost 7 bases, with 20 bases spanning the gap. CDR1 is SGHRS, CDR2 YFSETQ, per germline. The CDR3 length is 16 residues. CDR3 DNA sequence: TGCGCCAGCAGCTTGGCCTCGGACTACTCACGGAATGAGCAGTACTTC. This translates into CASSLASDYSRNEQYF.

The genes are TRBV20-1 and TRBJ2-7, with TRBD2 matching over 11 bases. This CDR3 is built from 14 residues. With V trimmed by 6 bases and J by 3 bases, 7 bases remained unmatched. Germline-derived CDR1 and CDR2 are DFQATT and SNEGSKA (reference sequence). The CDR3 loop reads CSARLTSGNYEQYF. The CDR3 DNA follows: TGCAGTGCCAGATTGACTAGCGGGAACTACGAGCAGTACTTC.

V and J are TRBV12-3 or TRBV12-4 and TRBJ1-4; D unclear. This CDR3 has 14 amino acids. V shed 3 bases and J shed 14 bases, with 19 bases lying between them. The CDR3 coding sequence is TGTGCCAGCAGTTTGTCAGAAGGCACCGGAAGGCTGTTTTTT. It specifies CASSLSEGTGRLFF.

On this clonotype itself: One end of the junction is discordant with germline, which a read error may explain. The CDR3 DNA sequence: TGTGTCAGCAGTCACCAAGTCGGTGGAGTCTATGGCTACACCTTC. It codes for CVSSHQVGGVYGYTF. The chain couples TRBV12-3 or TRBV12-4 to TRBJ1-2, with D uncertain. The CDR3 extends over 15 amino acids.

A few counts support this clonotype. This chain joins TRBV5-1 and TRBJ2-1; D is tentatively TRBD1 or TRBD2 (5 bases each). With 2 bases removed from V and 10 bases from J, the gap between germline ends came to 10 bases. This CDR3 region has 12 residues. The V gene's germline CDR1 is SGHRS and CDR2 YFSETQ. CDR3 residues: CASSFQGAEQFF. The CDR3 nucleotides are TGCGCCAGCAGCTTCCAGGGAGCCGAGCAGTTCTTC. The variable domain in full, with the rest retrieved from reference TRBV5-1 and TRBJ2-1, is KAGVTQTPRYLIKTRGQQVTLSCSPISGHRSVSWYQQTPGQGLQFLFEYFSETQRNKGNFPGRFSGRQFSNSRSEMNVSTLELGDSALYLCASSFQGAEQFFGPGTRLTVL.

The gene calls are TRBV9 and TRBJ2-1; 8 bases fit TRBD2. The germline CDR1 and CDR2 sequences are SGDLS and YYNGEE. The CDR3 runs to 16 residues. V shed 2 bases, J shed 0 bases, and the junction held 4 bases outside the gene matches. Here the CDR3 DNA reads TGTGCCAGCAGCGTTAGCGGGGTGAGCTCCTACAATGAGCAGTTCTTC. It specifies CASSVSGVSSYNEQFF. The variable domain in full, completed from reference TRBV9 and TRBJ2-1, reads DSGVTQTPKHLITATGQRVTLRCSPRSGDLSVYWYQQSLDQGLQFLIQYYNGEERAKGNILERFSAQQFPDLHSELNLSSLELGDSALYFCASSVSGVSSYNEQFFGPGTRLTVL.

The J gene is TRBJ1-1, the V gene TRBV2, with TRBD1 as a possible D gene (5 bases). Germline CDR1 is SNHLY and CDR2 is FYNNEI. The CDR3 totals 17 residues. The V end was cut by 0 bases, the J end by 0 bases, with 14 bases between. The CDR3: CASSEAPGLGMNTEAFF. CDR3 in DNA: TGTGCCAGCAGTGAAGCACCGGGACTCGGGATGAACACTGAAGCTTTCTTT.

V and J are TRBV3-1 and TRBJ2-1; D call uncertain. The CDR3 consists of 16 residues. CDR1 is LGHDT, CDR2 YNNKEL, per germline (reference sequence). Trimming pared 0 bases from V and 8 bases from J, leaving 17 bases between. The CDR3 coding sequence is TGTGCCAGCAGCCAAGATCGCAGGATCGAGCCCGATGAGCAGTTCTTC. Encoded protein: CASSQDRRIEPDEQFF.

This clonotype has just a few counts. The CDR3 loop is CSARQTPSGADTQYF. The CDR3 region has the DNA TGCAGTGCTAGACAGACCCCGAGTGGGGCAGATACGCAGTATTTT. V usage is TRBV20-1 and J usage is TRBJ2-3, with D unclear. This CDR3 spans 15 amino acids. With 2 bases removed from V and 4 bases from J, the gap between germline ends came to 16 bases. CDR1 is DFQATT, CDR2 SNEGSKA, per germline (reference sequence).

This chain joins TRBV7-9 and TRBJ1-1, with no clear D. Germline values: CDR1 SEHNR, CDR2 FQNEAQ (reference sequence). This CDR3 contains 14 residues. V lost 5 bases, J lost 1 base, and 11 bases lay in between. The CDR3 region is CASSVLDTNTEAFF. The CDR3 nucleotides read TGTGCCAGCAGCGTTTTGGATACGAACACTGAAGCTTTCTTT.